The 27 T cell receptor beta chains below were found in one sample sequenced in a study of beta chain features in type 1 diabetes. The isolated RNA, all of it, was reverse transcribed, so expressed TCRB transcripts were what got sequenced. Data came from immunoSEQ multiplex PCR; TCRdb stores just in-frame clones and leaves some out. The sample holds hundreds of thousands of clones; around 15% are singletons and the top ten take approximately 7%. The sequencing sample was made of central memory CD4+ T cells from blood. The receptors here all came from a man aged 25 to 45 in good health.

The table lists this clone with a few counts. The CDR3 nucleotides are TGTGCCAGTAGTATCGGGCAGACCTCTGGAAACACCATATATTTT. Its protein product is CASSIGQTSGNTIYF. V usage is TRBV19 and J usage is TRBJ1-3; D unresolved. The germline V gene has CDR1 LNHDA and CDR2 SQIVND (reference sequence). Between the trimmed V and J ends, which lost 3 bases and 0 bases, there was a span of 9 bases. CDR3 size: 15 residues.

This clone was seen only a few times. The rearrangement uses TRBV5-4 and TRBJ1-1, with 9 bases lining up with TRBD1. The CDR3 loop spans 13 amino acids. The germline V gene has CDR1 SGHNT and CDR2 YYREEE (reference sequence). With V trimmed by 4 bases and J by 7 bases, 5 bases remained unmatched. The CDR3 loop is CASSNTGGLEAFF. The CDR3 DNA reads TGTGCCAGCAGCAATACAGGGGGCCTTGAAGCTTTCTTT.

This CDR3 reads CSVVITWGRSYEQYF. CDR3 nucleotides: TGCAGCGTTGTGATAACCTGGGGCCGAAGCTACGAGCAGTACTTC. The gene calls are TRBV29-1 and TRBJ2-7; perhaps TRBD1 as D (5 bases). Germline V gene lookup returns CDR1 SQVTM and CDR2 ANQGSEA. CDR3 size: 15 residues. The V end was cut by 4 bases, the J end by 3 bases, with 19 bases between.

This clone turned up a few times. The CDR3 is CASSFHRERRETDYEQYV. The CDR3, as DNA: TGTGCCAGCAGCTTCCACCGAGAGAGGCGGGAGACCGACTACGAGCAGTACGTC. This chain joins TRBV7-9 and TRBJ2-7; 7 positions agree with TRBD2. Germline V gives CDR1 SEHNR, CDR2 FQNEAQ (reference sequence). This CDR3 has 18 amino acids. V trimming: 3 bases; J trimming: 3 bases; junction bases outside the gene matches: 17.

V and J are TRBV7-8 and TRBJ2-5; 7 bases are a match to TRBD1. The CDR3 sequence is 15 residues long. With V trimmed by 5 bases and J by 4 bases, 10 bases remained unmatched. Per germline, CDR1 SGHVS and CDR2 FQNEAQ. The CDR3 coding sequence is TGTGCCAGCAGCCCCAACAGGGGAAAACGAGAGACCCAGTACTTC. Its protein product is CASSPNRGKRETQYF.

In this sample, this clone turned up many times. This chain connects TRBV2 to TRBJ2-2; TRBD1 agrees at 7 bases. Trimming removed 7 bases from V and 5 bases from J; junction bases left unmatched: 10. Germline-derived CDR1 and CDR2 are SNHLY and FYNNEI. CDR3 length: 15 residues. The CDR3: CASTKGASTTGELFF. CDR3 DNA sequence: TGTGCCAGCACCAAGGGGGCCAGCACTACCGGGGAGCTGTTTTTT.

The gene calls are TRBV27 and TRBJ2-5; tentative D call: TRBD1 (6 bases). Trimming stripped 4 bases from V and 1 base from J, with 10 bases between. Germline CDR1 and CDR2: MNHEY and SMNVEV (reference sequence). CDR3 length: 14 residues. The CDR3 loop reads CASSYSGAQETQYF. CDR3 in DNA: TGTGCCAGCAGTTATTCAGGGGCCCAAGAGACCCAGTACTTC.

In this sample, this clone turned up a few times. The V call is TRBV25-1, the J call TRBJ1-1; maybe TRBD1 (5 bases). V shed 6 bases and J shed 1 base, with 9 bases lying between them. Per the germline V gene, CDR1 is MGHDK and CDR2 is SYGVNS. This CDR3 has 13 amino acids. The CDR3 region is CASRRTSNTEAFF. The CDR3 DNA sequence: TGTGCCAGCAGAAGGACATCGAACACTGAAGCTTTCTTT.

Many counts were recorded for this clone. The rearrangement links TRBV28 to TRBJ1-4, with D perhaps matching TRBD1 (5 bases). CDR1 is MDHEN, CDR2 SYDVKM, per germline. The length of the CDR3 is 12 residues. V lost 4 bases, J lost 12 bases, and 12 bases lay in between. CDR3 amino acids: CASSSRQLQLFF. The CDR3 DNA is TGTGCCAGCAGTTCTAGACAGCTACAACTGTTTTTT.

This rearrangement joins TRBV7-2 to TRBJ2-1; 8 bases are shared with TRBD2. Germline values: CDR1 SGHTA, CDR2 FQGNSA. Unmatched junction bases numbered 3, after V lost 2 bases and J lost 9 bases. This CDR3 is built from 13 residues. The CDR3 bases are TGTGCCAGCAGCTTACGGCTAGCGGGTGAGCAGTTCTTC. This codes for CASSLRLAGEQFF.

This clone was seen more than once but under ten times. The CDR3 here is CASSSTLAGGFSYNEQFF. The CDR3 DNA is TGTGCCAGCAGCTCCACCCTAGCGGGGGGGTTCTCCTACAATGAGCAGTTCTTC. The chain recombines TRBV5-6 with TRBJ2-1; 12 bases map to TRBD2. Germline CDR1 and CDR2: SGHDT and YYEEEE. Losses at the gene ends were 3 bases for V and 0 bases for J; bases not matched to a gene: 7. The CDR3 is made up of 18 amino acids. The variable domain in full, completed from reference TRBV5-6 and TRBJ2-1, reads DAGVTQSPTHLIKTRGQQVTLRCSPKSGHDTVSWYQQALGQGPQFIFQYYEEEERQRGNFPDRFSGHQFPNYSSELNVNALLLGDSALYLCASSSTLAGGFSYNEQFFGPGTRLTVL.

The rearrangement links TRBV30 to TRBJ1-2, with TRBD1 identical over 7 bases. The trim removed 5 bases at V and 3 bases at J, leaving 6 bases unmatched. CDR1 GTSNPN and CDR2 SVGIG come from the germline V gene (reference sequence). The CDR3 extends over 13 amino acids. CDR3 bases: TGTGCCTGGCGACAGGGAGGATACTATGGCTACACCTTC. The encoded protein is CAWRQGGYYGYTF.

This clone was observed many times. This chain uses TRBV28 with TRBJ2-2; 9 nucleotides line up with TRBD2. Germline-derived CDR1 and CDR2 are MDHEN and SYDVKM. J was trimmed by 5 bases and V by 9 bases; bases with no gene match: 10. The CDR3 runs 15 residues. The CDR3 DNA reads as TGTGCCAGTAAACTTAGCGGGAGCGGTACCGGGGAGCTGTTTTTT. Protein sequence: CASKLSGSGTGELFF.

This clone showed up just a few times. The V call is TRBV6-5, the J call TRBJ2-7, with D tentatively TRBD2 (5 bases). Trimming took off 5 bases at V and 6 bases at J, with 17 bases between the two ends. This CDR3 region has 14 residues. Germline CDR1 MNHEY, CDR2 SVGAGI. CDR3 sequence (DNA): TGTGCCAGCAGTGAAGTAGCGAGTATGGGCGAGCAGTACGTC. The encoded protein is CASSEVASMGEQYV.

With regard to this clone: A much larger clone differs from this one at a single base, so this may be a read error. This specimen includes other DNA sequences encoding the same CDR3. This rearrangement joins TRBV18 to TRBJ1-5, with unresolved D. V was shortened by 3 bases and J by 0 bases, with 3 bases between the two germline ends. CDR1 KGHSH and CDR2 LQKENI come from the germline V gene. The CDR3 loop spans 13 amino acids. The CDR3 here is CASSPDSNQPQHF. DNA of the CDR3: TGTGCCAGCTCACCCGATAGCAATCAGCCCCAGCATTTT.

CDR3 coding DNA: TGTGCCAGCAGTACACGGGGCACCTATGGCTACACCTTC. This translates into CASSTRGTYGYTF. The rearrangement joins TRBV6-6 to TRBJ1-2, with D perhaps matching TRBD1 (5 bases). V was trimmed by 5 bases and J by 4 bases, leaving 11 bases between them. Looked up from germline, CDR1 is MNHNY and CDR2 is SVGAGI (reference sequence). The CDR3 is 13 residues long.

This sequence joins TRBV7-6 and TRBJ2-5, with 10 bases identical to TRBD2. The CDR3 spans 15 residues. Looked up from germline, CDR1 is SGHVS and CDR2 is FNYEAQ. Trimming at V came to 6 bases and at J to 2 bases, leaving 6 bases not matched to a gene. This chain's CDR3 is CASSGAGGPQETQYF. Written as DNA, the CDR3 is TGTGCCAGCAGTGGAGCGGGGGGGCCGCAAGAGACCCAGTACTTC.

This chain uses TRBV6-6 with TRBJ2-7; 13 bases align to TRBD2. Germline-derived CDR1 and CDR2 are MNHNY and SVGAGI (reference sequence). Germline trimming cut 5 bases from V and 5 bases from J; bases unmatched to any gene: 3. CDR3 length equals 14 residues. The CDR3 DNA reads TGTGCCAGCAGTCGGGGACTAGCGGGGAACGAGCAGTACTTC. This gives the protein CASSRGLAGNEQYF.

There are a few counts of this clone. The V and J genes are TRBV27 and TRBJ2-3, with D tentatively TRBD1 or TRBD2 (5 bases each). The V end lost 5 bases, the J end lost 3 bases, and 15 bases lay between the germline ends. Germline CDR1 and CDR2: MNHEY and SMNVEV (reference sequence). The CDR3 length is 15 residues. The CDR3 loop is CASSRQGWGTDTQYF. For the CDR3, the DNA is TGTGCCAGCAGTCGGCAGGGATGGGGGACAGATACGCAGTATTTT.

The chain couples TRBV2 to TRBJ2-3; D might be TRBD1 (5 bases). Trimming shortened V by 5 bases and J by 0 bases, and 12 bases separated the two germline ends. CDR3 length equals 15 residues. CDR1 and CDR2 from the germline V gene are SNHLY and FYNNEI. This CDR3 reads CASSRQSLSTDTQYF. CDR3 in DNA: TGTGCCAGCAGTAGACAGTCCCTTAGCACAGATACGCAGTATTTT.

The sample holds many counts of this clone. The rearrangement joins TRBV5-6 to TRBJ2-5, with D tentatively TRBD2 (5 bases). The germline gives CDR1 SGHDT, CDR2 YYEEEE. This CDR3 region has 11 residues. V gave up 4 bases and J gave up 7 bases, with 8 bases separating them. For the CDR3, the DNA is TGTGCCAGCAGCCGTGCGGGGACCCAGTACTTC. Translating it yields CASSRAGTQYF.

The V gene is TRBV4-1, the J gene TRBJ1-2; 7 bases are a match to TRBD1. V lost 1 base to trimming and J lost 8 bases; unmatched junction nucleotides: 4. In germline, CDR1 is MGHRA, CDR2 YSYEKL. The CDR3 covers 13 residues. CDR3 region: CASSQVQGNGYTF. CDR3 nucleotides: TGCGCCAGCAGCCAAGTACAGGGGAACGGCTACACCTTC.

This clone was seen a few times. This sequence joins TRBV6-6 and TRBJ1-2; D is unclear. Germline assignment: CDR1 MNHNY and CDR2 SVGAGI (reference sequence). Trimming cost V 7 bases and J 4 bases, with 13 bases left between them. The CDR3 extends over 13 amino acids. The CDR3 is CASTRDTFYGYTF. CDR3 nucleotides: TGTGCCAGCACTCGCGACACCTTCTATGGCTACACCTTC.

This clone was recorded a few times. The chain joins TRBV4-3 to TRBJ2-2, with D maybe TRBD1 (5 bases). V was shortened by 0 bases and J by 4 bases, with 12 bases between the two germline ends. In germline, CDR1 is LGHNA, CDR2 YSLEER. The CDR3 covers 16 residues. CDR3 in amino acids: CASSQDPGSVTGELFF. The CDR3 region has the DNA TGCGCCAGCAGCCAAGACCCAGGGTCGGTCACCGGGGAGCTGTTTTTT.

The V and J genes are TRBV11-2 and TRBJ2-1; 8 bases are a match to TRBD2. The J segment lost 3 bases and the V segment lost 3 bases, leaving 4 bases of the junction unmatched. The germline V gene encodes CDR1 SGHAT and CDR2 FQNNGV. This CDR3 is built from 15 residues. The CDR3 sequence is CASSFGRAVYNEQFF. In nucleotides, the CDR3 is TGTGCCAGCAGCTTCGGGAGGGCCGTCTACAATGAGCAGTTCTTC.

The chain employs TRBV7-9 and TRBJ2-2; possible D gene TRBD2, 5 bases. Germline-derived CDR1 and CDR2 are SEHNR and FQNEAQ (reference sequence). V was clipped by 1 base and J by 0 bases, with 6 bases between them. The length of the CDR3 is 15 residues. The CDR3 coding sequence is TGTGCCAGCAGCTTAGGAGCGGCGAACACCGGGGAGCTGTTTTTT. This translates into CASSLGAANTGELFF. The whole variable domain, remainder taken from reference TRBV7-9 and TRBJ2-2, is DTGVSQNPRHKITKRGQNVTFRCDPISEHNRLYWYRQTLGQGPEFLTYFQNEAQLEKSRLLSDRFSAERPKGSFSTLEIQRTEQGDSAMYLCASSLGAANTGELFFGEGSRLTVL.

This clone was detected a few times. The chain has TRBV27 and TRBJ2-5; 9 bases are a match to TRBD2. Germline V gene sequence: CDR1 MNHEY, CDR2 SMNVEV (reference sequence). The CDR3 contains 16 residues. J was trimmed by 4 bases and V by 4 bases; bases with no gene match: 10. The CDR3 protein is CASSSFSGGWSETQYF. As DNA, the CDR3 is TGTGCCAGCAGTTCTTTTAGCGGGGGATGGTCAGAGACCCAGTACTTC.